The sequence of this TCR beta chain was determined in a study of spatial heterogeneity in lung cancer. Overall study context: Strongly correlated with TCR transcript counts in tumor regions was a T cell module score, which was a transcriptional module score calculated from matched bulk RNA-seq. Findings and limits, study-wide: Counts that tracked tumor mutation counts were those of expanded intratumoral alpha and beta TCRs.

As for time point: sample taken at primary tumor resection. Researchers sequenced whole RNA taken from tumor, nontumor lung or frozen PBMC without sorting. V was clipped by 4 bases and J by 9 bases; unmatched bases: 14. This CDR3 comprises 16 residues. CDR1 and CDR2 (germline): SGHTA, FQGNSA. Via MiXCR, TCRdb re-called the 5' RACE reads, giving one row per CDR3 protein. The table has roughly 8,500 distinct CDR3 sequences, roughly a tenth seen once. Of note for this clonotype: Its target is unknown.

This sequence was found in a male donor with early-stage non-small cell lung cancer. The chain uses TRBV7-2 and TRBJ2-7; 11 bases agree with TRBD2. The specimen was lung tumor tissue, collected at surgery. In nucleotides, the CDR3 is TGTGCCAGCAGCTCCCCCCTAGCGGGAGGCGTACAACGGCAGTACTTC. It codes for CASSSPLAGGVQRQYF.